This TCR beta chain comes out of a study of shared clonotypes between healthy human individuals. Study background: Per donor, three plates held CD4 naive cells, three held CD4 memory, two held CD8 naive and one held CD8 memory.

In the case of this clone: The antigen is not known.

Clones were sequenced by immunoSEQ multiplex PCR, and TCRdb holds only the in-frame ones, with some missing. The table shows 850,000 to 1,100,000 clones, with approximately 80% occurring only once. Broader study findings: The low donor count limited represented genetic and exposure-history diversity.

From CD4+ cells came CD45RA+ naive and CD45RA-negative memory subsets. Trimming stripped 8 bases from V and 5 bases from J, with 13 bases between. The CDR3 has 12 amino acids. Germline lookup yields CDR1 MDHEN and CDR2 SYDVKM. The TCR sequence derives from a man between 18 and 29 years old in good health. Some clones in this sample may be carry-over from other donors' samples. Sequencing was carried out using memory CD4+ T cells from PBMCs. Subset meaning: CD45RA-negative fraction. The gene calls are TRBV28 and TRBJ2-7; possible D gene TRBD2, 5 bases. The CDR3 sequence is CASREGVHEQYF. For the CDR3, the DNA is TGTGCCAGCCGGGAAGGAGTCCACGAGCAGTACTTC.